This record concerns one TCR beta chain sequence. Its antigen has not been determined. The input lacks base qualities; no much larger clone sits a single base away. Stable Graves' hyperthyroidism was defined as no progression to ophthalmopathy during 18 months of follow-up. Hyperthyroidism patients were newly diagnosed, with disease duration under 2 months, and aged 18 to 65 years. The study excluded patients with uncontrolled infections, other autoimmune diseases, pregnancy or lactation. Diagnoses were established on the basis of clinical symptoms, serum thyroxine and TRAb, thyroid ultrasound, and orbital computed tomography. Ficoll-Paque density gradient centrifugation was used to isolate PBMCs from about 10 ml of fresh peripheral blood. Trizol reagent was used to extract total RNA, and RNA quality was then checked on an Agilent 2100 Bioanalyzer. Based on the germline V gene, the CDR1 and CDR2 sequences are SGHAT and FQNNGV. The CDR3 runs 14 amino acids, cysteine and phenylalanine included. Left in the record is the CDR3 DNA by itself, 42 bases read in frame from the first base. V loses 0 bases of germline sequence and J loses 6 bases, and the interval between the two ends is 11 bases.

The TCR beta CDR3 regions were amplified from the RNA transcripts. The first round of RT-PCR for the TCR CDR3 was performed with the HTBI primer set and the Qiagen OneStep RT-PCR kit. The libraries were constructed in a second round of multiplex PCR and then size-selected and purified. Sequencing of the libraries was done on an Illumina HiSeq2000 using paired-end 100 bp reads. In the source study's methods: SOAPnuke was used to process the raw data, with reads discarded if the reads contained adapters or uncalled bases, had a mean Phred below 15, or lacked an exact constant-primer or identifier match. COPE v1.2.5 was used to merge the high-quality paired reads, and each unique nucleotide sequence was defined as a clonotype. Clonotypes were aligned to IMGT TRBV, TRBD and TRBJ reference segments using MiTCR v1.1. Only V-J combinations with frequency above 0.0001, covering 99% to 99.2% of repertoires, were analysed. A TCS score was defined as the ratio between F50 (clonal expansion) and ExV (chaos), using BLOSUM62-based TCRdist between CDR3 peptides within each V-J. Welch's t-statistics and random forest reduced roughly 500 V-J features to about 12, which were used in a naive Bayes classifier (R e1071). TCRdb reprocessing: public reads trimmed at Q25 with fastp, clones called with MiXCR, in-frame beta chains kept. For every CDR3 protein sequence, its rows merge into one entry that carries the most common genes and DNA. V and J calls and clone size were set by TCRdb, not the authors. The sample data list around 280,000 distinct CDR3 sequences, and roughly an eighth of these were observed just once. The ten largest clones take up roughly 8.2% of the sample.

The sample comes from a study of T cells in Graves' hyperthyroidism and ophthalmopathy (dated by TCRdb to between 2019 and 2020). Background for the entire study: Peripheral blood was collected at initial diagnosis, before any treatment. TCR V-J signatures able to tell the groups apart were searched for in a discovery cohort of 90 to 100 patients, of whom more than 40 had Graves' ophthalmopathy and around 57 had stable Graves' hyperthyroidism. In roughly six Graves' hyperthyroidism patients, the study also compared T-cell repertoires from thyroid tissue with T-cell repertoires from blood. For training and testing, the 100 or so patients in the discovery cohort were randomly divided in a 7:3 ratio. After sampling, hyperthyroidism patients received methimazole starting at 30 mg daily, and ophthalmopathy patients received high-dose intravenous methylprednisolone. Prospective prediction of ophthalmopathy was tested in an independent validation cohort consisting of 18 hyperthyroidism patients and over 15 patients who later progressed to ophthalmopathy. TCR Vbeta CDR3 sequencing of 130 to 150 peripheral blood samples (fewer than 45 ophthalmopathy, roughly 72 hyperthyroidism and about 17 progressor patients) is reported in the paper.

The investigation overall reported the following: In validation, the model predicted progression to ophthalmopathy a median of around 6.5 months before onset, with 70% to 71% sensitivity and roughly 72% specificity. No statistical method was used to set the sample size in advance, and investigators knew the group allocation. Most expanded thyroid clonotypes (frequency above 0.001) were also detected in blood, suggesting blood repertoires may reflect thyroid immune responses. A 13 V-J signature model separated ophthalmopathy from stable hyperthyroidism, with about 90% sensitivity and around 84% specificity in cross-validation and 80%/75% in testing.

The V gene is TRBV11-2 and the J gene is TRBJ1-1; D gene: possibly TRBD1, on 6 matching bases. The sample taken for sequencing was blood. The receptor was isolated from a woman in her thirties or forties with Graves' hyperthyroidism. DNA sequence: TGTGCCAGCAGCTTAGACCCTGCAGGGGCTGAAGCTTTCTTT. Its translation is CASSLDPAGAEAFF.